Sequencing of this T cell receptor beta chain was carried out in a study of blood T cell repertoires in COVID-19. The CDR3 runs 14 residues. Germline CDR1 is SGHNT and CDR2 is YENEEA. V shed 1 base and J shed 7 bases, with 11 bases lying between them. The table came from immunoSEQ multiplex PCR; TCRdb's copy has only in-frame clones and leaves some out. The repertoire holds roughly 27,000 clones, with roughly nine tenths as singletons. The receptor comes from a man in his 60s with acute or convalescent COVID-19. This sequence joins TRBV11-3 and TRBJ2-1, with D perhaps TRBD1 (6 bases). Sequences were obtained from peripheral blood. Here the CDR3 reads CASSLVAGENEQFF. The CDR3 nucleotides read TGTGCCAGCAGCTTAGTCGCAGGGGAGAATGAGCAGTTCTTC.